The clone carrying this T cell receptor beta chain has just a few counts. Its target is not known. These data are taken from a study of shared clonotypes between healthy human individuals. Broader study findings: Tissue TCR repertoires likely differ from these blood-only repertoires. For naive CD4 cells, around 5% of clonotypes were shared across a few donors.

None of the donors, who were healthy HIV-negative adults, had recently had acute infections or vaccinations. Sequencing was at deep level. Libraries were prepared by immunoSEQ multiplex PCR; TCRdb keeps only in-frame clonotypes and omits some of them. The sample contains 950,000 to 1,100,000 clones, 60% to 80% of which appear only once. From germline, CDR1 is LNHNV and CDR2 YYDKDF (reference sequence). The CDR3 contains 14 residues. Germline trimming cut 6 bases from V and 7 bases from J; bases unmatched to any gene: 6. Sequencing was carried out using memory CD4+ T cells sorted from blood. Subset denoted: CD45RA-negative fraction. The chain links TRBV15 to TRBJ1-5, with TRBD1 identical over 10 bases. The receptor comes from a man between 18 and 29 years old in good health. CDR3 amino acids: CATRLDRGDQPQHF. The DNA for the CDR3 is TGTGCCACCAGACTGGACAGGGGGGACCAGCCCCAGCATTTT.